This T cell receptor (beta chain) was observed in a study of blood T cell repertoires in COVID-19. The table came from immunoSEQ multiplex PCR; TCRdb's copy has only in-frame clones and leaves some out. This sample yields about 170,000 clones, of which 80% to 85% are seen a single time; 8% to 9.5% belongs to the top ten. The CDR3 has 16 amino acids. CDR1 is LNHNV and CDR2 is YYDKDF in the germline V gene (reference sequence). V gave up 1 base and J gave up 1 base; unmatched junction bases: 3. The sequencing input was peripheral blood. The chain combines TRBV15 with TRBJ2-4; 8 nucleotides align to TRBD1. The origin of this receptor is an elderly woman with active or convalescent COVID-19. Written as DNA, the CDR3 is TGTGCCACCAGCAGAGCACAGGGGGAGGCCAAAAACATTCAGTACTTC. Its translation is CATSRAQGEAKNIQYF.